Given below is one T cell receptor beta chain in context. The antigen is not known. The data are from a study of blood T cells in healthy people across ages. Study-wide points: Diversity of TCR beta per million T cells declined in a roughly linear way with age.

V was pared by 5 bases and J by 7 bases, with 9 bases between. The CDR3 runs to 13 residues. CDR1 and CDR2 from the germline V gene are SEHNR and FQNEAQ (reference sequence). Using a J-beta primer mix together with a sample-barcoded 5' primer, a second PCR was run for 7 to 11 cycles. Each cDNA molecule, via a template-switch adaptor with 12 random nucleotides, was tagged. TCRdb re-called the 5' RACE reads through MiXCR, storing one row per CDR3 protein. Among hundreds of thousands of distinct CDR3 sequences listed, approximately 29% were seen once. The material sequenced was blood. The rearrangement joins TRBV7-9 to TRBJ1-6, with a possible D match to TRBD1 (6 bases). The origin of this receptor is a woman aged 80 or older in good health. The CDR3: CASSTGKNSPLHF. The CDR3 region has the DNA TGTGCCAGCAGCACAGGGAAAAATTCACCCCTCCACTTT.